Shown below are 5 T cell receptor beta chains from a single sample sequenced in a study of regulatory T cells in long-lasting Graves disease. The time point is: newly diagnosed GD, antithyroid drugs for less than 3 months. The TCR library used RNA extracted from PBMCs. Relying on iRepertoire HTBI primers and Arm-PCR of CDR3 regions, the team built TCR beta libraries. From the multiplex PCR reads, TCRdb called clonotypes with MiXCR, one entry per CDR3 protein. Among 400,000 to 500,000 distinct CDR3 sequences listed, about 15% were seen once. This sample was also put to use in a study of T cells in Graves' hyperthyroidism and ophthalmopathy.

The sequences come from peripheral blood mononuclear cells (PBMCs), collected at new diagnosis, from a patient treated with antithyroid drugs. These receptor sequences come from a woman between 40 and 50 years old with Graves disease.

In regard to this clonotype: A read error may be the cause here, since a much bigger clone is one base away. This chain joins TRBV28 and TRBJ2-5, with 15 bases fitting TRBD2. Germline lookup yields CDR1 MDHEN and CDR2 SYDVKM. J gave up 1 base and V 1 base, and 13 bases lay outside the gene matches. CDR3 length equals 21 residues. The CDR3 bases are TGTGCCAGCAGTTTATTCTCCCCGGGACTAGCGGGAGGACACCCCCAAGAGACCCAGTACTTC. Its translation is CASSLFSPGLAGGHPQETQYF. The full variable domain, rest sourced from reference TRBV28 and TRBJ2-5, is DVKVTQSSRYLVKRTGEKVFLECVQDMDHENMFWYRQDPGLGLRLIYFSYDVKMKEKGDIPEGYSVSREKKERFSLILESASTNQTSMYLCASSLFSPGLAGGHPQETQYFGPGTRLLVL.

The chain joins TRBV7-2 to TRBJ2-7; D is perhaps TRBD1 (5 bases). The CDR3 sequence is 14 residues long. Germline assignment: CDR1 SGHTA and CDR2 FQGNSA. The V and J ends lost 2 bases and 2 bases respectively, with 10 bases between them. This CDR3 is CASSLWADTYEQYF. CDR3 nucleotides: TGTGCCAGCAGCTTATGGGCGGACACCTACGAGCAGTACTTC.

This clonotype was picked up many times. V gene TRBV12-3 or TRBV12-4 combines with J gene TRBJ2-5; TRBD2 aligns across 11 bases. There are 20 residues in the CDR3. The V gene end was trimmed by 2 bases and the J gene end by 0 bases; junction bases not matched to a gene: 14. This chain's CDR3 is CASSLTKRGLAVFYQETQYF. The CDR3 DNA follows: TGTGCCAGCAGTTTAACCAAGCGGGGACTAGCGGTATTCTACCAAGAGACCCAGTACTTC.

This clonotype was detected ten times or more. The chain employs TRBV6-9 and TRBJ2-6, with D perhaps TRBD1 (6 bases). Looked up from germline, CDR1 is MNHGY and CDR2 is SVAAGI. CDR3 size: 17 residues. V dropped 3 bases and J dropped 4 bases, with 16 bases sitting between them. The CDR3 is CASSYGYRDGGANVLTF. Here the CDR3 DNA reads TGTGCCAGCAGTTACGGGTACAGGGATGGGGGGGCCAACGTCCTGACTTTC.

In this sample, this clonotype turned up many times. The chain couples TRBV7-2 to TRBJ2-3; TRBD2 matches 10 bases. J was trimmed by 3 bases and V by 5 bases; bases with no gene match: 8. The CDR3 has 16 amino acids. From germline, CDR1 is SGHTA and CDR2 FQGNSA. The CDR3 DNA is TGTGCCAGCAGCCCTAGTATAGCGGGAGGTACAGATACGCAGTATTTT. It specifies CASSPSIAGGTDTQYF.